This entry lists 20 T cell receptor beta chains sequenced from one sample in a study of T cell repertoires in cytomegalovirus infection (dated by TCRdb to about 2019). The instrument was an Illumina HiSeq 1500. TCRdb passed the public sequencing reads through fastp at Q25 and MiXCR, retaining productive beta sequences. Entries are consolidated by CDR3 protein sequence, retaining the most common genes and DNA. This sample lists hundreds of thousands of distinct CDR3 sequences; around 10% were detected once. The ten top clones hold approximately 2.3% of the sample. Specimen: PBMCs. These receptors all come from a human donor in good health (CMV status not recorded). Some clones in this sample may be carry-over from other donors' samples.

At least ten counts were recorded for this clonotype. This chain uses TRBV7-3 with TRBJ1-2; 12 bases fit TRBD1. From germline, CDR1 is SGHTA and CDR2 FQGTGA. The CDR3 contains 16 residues. Losses at the gene ends were 5 bases for V and 5 bases for J; bases not matched to a gene: 9. The CDR3 loop reads CASSRNPGQGAYGYTF. The DNA for the CDR3 is TGTGCCAGCAGCCGTAACCCGGGACAGGGGGCGTATGGCTACACCTTC.

At least ten counts were recorded for this clonotype. J is TRBJ2-7 and V is TRBV6-2 or TRBV6-3; D may be TRBD1 or TRBD2 (5 bases each). V was cut by 4 bases and J by 0 bases, with 19 bases left in between. The CDR3 has 17 residues. Germline assignment: CDR1 MNHEY and CDR2 SVGEGT. The CDR3 sequence is CASSSPAFGGTSYEQYV. CDR3 DNA: TGTGCCAGCAGTTCCCCCGCCTTTGGGGGAACCTCCTACGAGCAGTACGTC.

This clonotype was picked up a small number of times. The rearrangement joins TRBV4-2 to TRBJ2-7; D is perhaps TRBD1 (6 bases). Germline V CDR1 and CDR2: LGHNA, YNFKEQ. The CDR3 totals 15 residues. The V gene lost 2 bases and the J gene lost 0 bases, with 11 bases spanning the gap. The CDR3 bases are TGTGCCAGCAGCCAAAGGCAGGGGAACTCCTACGAGCAGTACTTC. Translating it yields CASSQRQGNSYEQYF.

The table lists this clonotype with many counts. V usage is TRBV28 and J usage is TRBJ1-1; TRBD1 is a possible D gene (5 bases). Trimming cost V 6 bases and J 5 bases, with 13 bases left between them. CDR3 length: 13 amino acids. Germline V CDR1 and CDR2: MDHEN, SYDVKM. CDR3 protein: CASSPKGLTEAFF. DNA for the CDR3: TGTGCCAGCAGCCCTAAGGGGTTAACTGAAGCTTTCTTT.

This clonotype was counted many times. The CDR3: CASSLNKRETQYF. CDR3 in DNA: TGTGCCAGCAGCTTAAATAAGCGAGAGACCCAGTACTTC. The chain has TRBV7-2 and TRBJ2-5; D unclear. The germline V gene encodes CDR1 SGHTA and CDR2 FQGNSA. Trimming removed 2 bases at V and 4 bases at J, with 8 bases between. CDR3 size: 13 residues.

In its sample, this clonotype was seen many times. This sequence joins TRBV7-2 and TRBJ1-2; the match to TRBD1 covers 9 bases. This CDR3 comprises 16 residues. In germline, CDR1 is SGHTA, CDR2 FQGNSA. Unmatched junction bases numbered 9, after V lost 5 bases and J lost 2 bases. This CDR3 is CASSPQGQGLNYGYTF. The CDR3 DNA reads TGTGCCAGCAGCCCCCAAGGACAGGGGCTCAACTATGGCTACACCTTC.

This clonotype was observed many times. DNA for the CDR3: TGTGCCAGCAGCCCCGACCGGGGATCTGAAGCTTTCTTT. This codes for CASSPDRGSEAFF. This chain uses TRBV7-2 with TRBJ1-1; D gene ambiguous. The CDR3 is 13 amino acids. Germline CDR1 SGHTA, CDR2 FQGNSA. Trimming removed 5 bases from V and 6 bases from J, with 13 bases in between.

This clonotype was seen ten or more times. The genes are TRBV23-1 and TRBJ1-1; the D gene is possibly TRBD1 (6 bases). TRBV23-1 is identified as an open reading frame with a role that is uncertain. V dropped 0 bases and J dropped 0 bases, with 17 bases sitting between them. The length of the CDR3 is 18 residues. The CDR3 spells CASSQSLGGGTMNTEAFF. As DNA, the CDR3 is TGCGCCAGCAGTCAATCCCTAGGGGGAGGGACAATGAACACTGAAGCTTTCTTT.

This clonotype was seen ten or more times. The chain carries TRBV29-1 and TRBJ2-3; 7 bases fit TRBD1. This CDR3 is built from 13 residues. CDR1 and CDR2 (germline): SQVTM, ANQGSEA. Trimming cost V 8 bases and J 10 bases; bases outside gene matches: 15. CDR3 loop: CSTSGTVSHPQYF. DNA of the CDR3: TGCAGCACTTCCGGGACAGTCTCCCATCCGCAGTATTTT.

This clonotype has at least ten counts. The J gene is TRBJ2-1, the V gene TRBV29-1; D is undetermined. V gave up 4 bases and J gave up 3 bases, with 10 bases separating them. Germline V gene data show CDR1 as SQVTM and CDR2 as ANQGSEA. The CDR3 contains 13 residues. The DNA of the CDR3 is TGCAGCGTTGGGTCCATGAACTACAATGAGCAGTTCTTC. Its translation: CSVGSMNYNEQFF.

This clonotype was detected many times. The V and J genes are TRBV10-3 and TRBJ2-2; TRBD2 aligns across 12 bases. V lost 4 bases and J lost 9; bases outside the gene matches: 9. CDR3 size: 16 residues. Germline CDR1 reads ENHRY; CDR2 reads SYGVKD. CDR3 residues: CAISGGTSGGKWELFF. Written as DNA, the CDR3 is TGTGCCATCAGTGGCGGCACTAGCGGGGGGAAGTGGGAGCTGTTTTTT.

The table lists this clonotype with many counts. Its ends do not fully match the called genes, so a read error is possible. This chain uses TRBV20-1 with TRBJ1-1; D uncertain. In germline, CDR1 is DFQATT, CDR2 SNEGSKA (reference sequence). This CDR3 is 13 amino acids long. CDR3 residues: CRASSGLATEAFF. CDR3 in DNA: TGCAGAGCTAGCTCAGGCTTGGCTACTGAAGCTTTCTTT.

This clonotype was recorded many times. V and J are TRBV10-1 and TRBJ1-1; D possibly corresponds to TRBD1 (5 bases). The germline V and J ends were trimmed by 0 bases and 5 bases, with 7 bases remaining between them. CDR1 WNHNN and CDR2 SYGVQD come from the germline V gene (reference sequence). This CDR3 region has 13 residues. The CDR3: CASSESRGTEAFF. As DNA, the CDR3 is TGCGCCAGCAGTGAGTCGAGGGGTACTGAAGCTTTCTTT.

There are many counts of this clonotype. This sequence joins TRBV6-6 and TRBJ1-2; D call uncertain. This CDR3 is 15 amino acids long. Trimming removed 7 bases from V and 0 bases from J, with 15 bases in between. The germline V gene has CDR1 MNHNY and CDR2 SVGAGI (reference sequence). CDR3 loop: CASNPYPNSNYGYTF. CDR3 DNA sequence: TGTGCCAGCAACCCCTACCCCAATTCTAACTATGGCTACACCTTC.

This clonotype was counted between two and nine times. A read error may account for a junction end that differs from germline. The chain has TRBV7-7 and TRBJ2-6; unclear D gene. Germline values: CDR1 SSHAT, CDR2 FNYEAQ (reference sequence). CDR3 length equals 15 residues. The CDR3 loop reads CASSLGSPGANVLTF. CDR3 bases: TGTGCTAGCAGCTTAGGCTCGCCCGGGGCCAACGTCCTGACTTTC.

This clonotype was observed many times. The chain joins TRBV20-1 to TRBJ1-6, with no clear D. Germline V gene data show CDR1 as DFQATT and CDR2 as SNEGSKA (reference sequence). The CDR3 is 15 residues long. V dropped 0 bases and J dropped 0 bases, with 6 bases sitting between them. CDR3 in amino acids: CSARDRLSYNSPLHF. In DNA, the CDR3 is TGCAGTGCTAGAGACCGGCTCTCCTATAATTCACCCCTCCACTTT.

This clonotype was counted at least ten times. V is TRBV7-8 and J is TRBJ2-7; D is ambiguous. The CDR3 runs to 13 residues. V dropped 1 base and J dropped 3 bases, with 7 bases sitting between them. Germline CDR1 SGHVS, CDR2 FQNEAQ. The CDR3 protein is CASSLGVDYEQYF. The CDR3 DNA is TGTGCCAGCAGCTTAGGGGTGGACTACGAGCAGTACTTC.

This clonotype was picked up many times. This sequence joins TRBV29-1 and TRBJ2-1; maybe TRBD2 (5 bases). V shed 0 bases and J shed 0 bases, with 6 bases lying between them. Germline values: CDR1 SQVTM, CDR2 ANQGSEA. The CDR3 has 14 residues. CDR3 residues: CSVEDEGSYNEQFF. CDR3 in DNA: TGCAGCGTTGAAGACGAGGGCTCCTACAATGAGCAGTTCTTC.

This clonotype was counted many times. The chain couples TRBV2 to TRBJ1-1; a weak D match, TRBD1 (6 bases). Germline CDR1 reads SNHLY; CDR2 reads FYNNEI. V was cut by 7 bases and J by 0 bases, with 12 bases left in between. The CDR3 consists of 14 residues. The CDR3 is CASTQGSLNTEAFF. CDR3 in DNA: TGTGCCAGCACGCAGGGGAGTTTGAACACTGAAGCTTTCTTT.

This clonotype was counted at least ten times. V usage is TRBV5-1 and J usage is TRBJ2-3, with D perhaps assigned TRBD1 or TRBD2 (7 bases each). Per germline, CDR1 SGHRS and CDR2 YFSETQ. This CDR3 spans 15 amino acids. Trimming shortened V by 1 base and J by 2 bases, and 11 bases separated the two germline ends. In DNA, the CDR3 is TGCGCCAGCAGCTTGCAGGGGGGGCTCACAGATACGCAGTATTTT. Protein product: CASSLQGGLTDTQYF.